A selection of T cell receptor beta chains follows, all from one sample in a study of blood T cells in healthy people across ages. TCRdb re-called the 5' RACE reads through MiXCR, storing one row per CDR3 protein. The sample carries about 1.5 million distinct CDR3 sequences, 40% to 50% recorded once. The sequenced sample was blood. These receptors all come from a young woman in good health. Both conserved end residues are part of each CDR3. The D gene is left open where the match is weak. Clone size, where shown, is once, few, many, or a class for clones that have expanded.

J: TRBJ2-7; V: TRBV20-1; size: few; D: TRBD2; DNA: TGCAGTGCTAGAGCCGGACTAGCGGGCGAGCAGTACTTC; CDR3: CSARAGLAGEQYF
J: TRBJ1-2; V: TRBV14; size: few; D: TRBD1; DNA: TGTGCCAGCAGTCAACAGGGGTACTATGGCTACACCTTC; CDR3: CASSQQGYYGYTF
J: TRBJ1-3; V: TRBV25-1; size: .; D: .; DNA: TGTGCCAGCAGTGACCTAGGGGGAACACCTGGAAACACCATATATTTT; CDR3: CASSDLGGTPGNTIYF
J: TRBJ1-6; V: TRBV27; size: few; D: .; DNA: TGTGCCAGCAGTCCGCCCCGACAGGAGAATTCACCCCTCCACTTT; CDR3: CASSPPRQENSPLHF
J: TRBJ1-2; V: TRBV5-1; size: .; D: .; DNA: TGCGCCAGCAGCTTGGCCGCAGGGCACGGCTACACCTTC; CDR3: CASSLAAGHGYTF
J: TRBJ2-1; V: TRBV6-2/TRBV6-3; size: .; D: .; DNA: TGTGCCAGCAGTCCCGACGGCGTGAGCTACGAGCAGTTCTTC; CDR3: CASSPDGVSYEQFF
J: TRBJ2-7; V: TRBV7-9; size: .; D: TRBD2; DNA: TGTGCCAGCAGCTCGGGAGGGACGTCTGTCTCCTACGAGCAGTACTTC; CDR3: CASSSGGTSVSYEQYF
J: TRBJ2-7; V: TRBV3-1; size: .; D: .; DNA: TGTGCCAGCAGCACCTTGAGGGACGCCTACGAGCAGTACTTC; CDR3: CASSTLRDAYEQYF
J: TRBJ2-1; V: TRBV20-1; size: .; D: TRBD2; DNA: TGCAGTGCCCGGACTAGCTATGAGCAGTTCTTC; CDR3: CSARTSYEQFF
J: TRBJ2-7; V: TRBV27; size: few; D: .; DNA: TGTGCCAGCAGTTTATCCTCCCAGGGAAGGTACGAGCAGTACTTC; CDR3: CASSLSSQGRYEQYF
J: TRBJ2-1; V: TRBV5-1; size: .; D: .; DNA: TGCGCCAGCAGCTCCCAGGGTGGGGGATACAATGAGCAGTTCTTC; CDR3: CASSSQGGGYNEQFF
J: TRBJ2-3; V: TRBV9; size: few; D: TRBD2; DNA: TGTGCCAGCAGCGCCACTAGCGGGGCGCAGGATACGCAGTATTTT; CDR3: CASSATSGAQDTQYF
J: TRBJ1-4; V: TRBV14; size: many; D: .; DNA: TGTGCCAGCAGCCAAGATCGGGCCCAGATGGGAAAACTGTTTTTT; CDR3: CASSQDRAQMGKLFF
J: TRBJ2-1; V: TRBV15; size: .; D: TRBD2; DNA: TGTGCCACCAGCAGTGATAGCGGGGGCAGGATCGAGCAGTTCTTC; CDR3: CATSSDSGGRIEQFF
J: TRBJ2-5; V: TRBV20-1; size: .; D: TRBD2; DNA: TGCAGTGCTATTAAGGGTAGCGGGGGCCTTGAGACCCAGTACTTC; CDR3: CSAIKGSGGLETQYF
J: TRBJ2-7; V: TRBV6-5; size: few; D: .; DNA: TGTGCCAGCTTTCTCAAAGAAAAGGCCTACTACGAGCAGTACTTC; CDR3: CASFLKEKAYYEQYF
J: TRBJ1-2; V: TRBV14; size: few; D: .; DNA: TGTGCCAGCAGCCCCGACCTTCAAGGCTACACCTTC; CDR3: CASSPDLQGYTF
J: TRBJ2-7; V: TRBV6-1; size: few; D: .; DNA: TGTGCCAGCAGTACAGGGTCCCACGAGCAGTACTTC; CDR3: CASSTGSHEQYF
J: TRBJ1-4; V: TRBV10-3; size: few; D: .; DNA: TGTGCCATCAGTGAACGGGGAGGAACAACTAATGAAAAACTGTTTTTT; CDR3: CAISERGGTTNEKLFF
J: TRBJ2-1; V: TRBV3-1; size: few; D: TRBD2; DNA: TGTGCCAGCAGCCAAGAGGAGAGACTAGCATCTGAGCAGTTCTTC; CDR3: CASSQEERLASEQFF
J: TRBJ2-3; V: TRBV20-1; size: .; D: .; DNA: TGCAGCTTAAACCCAGGGAGTGGCACAGATACGCAGTATTTT; CDR3: CSLNPGSGTDTQYF
J: TRBJ2-6; V: TRBV20-1; size: .; D: .; DNA: TGCAGTGCTAGTCATCCAGGAGGTGGTTTTGGGGCCAACGTCCTGACTTTC; CDR3: CSASHPGGGFGANVLTF
J: TRBJ2-1; V: TRBV12-5; size: .; D: .; DNA: TGTGCTAGTGGTTTGGTACTCCGGGAGCCCCACGAGCAGTTCTTC; CDR3: CASGLVLREPHEQFF
J: TRBJ2-7; V: TRBV5-5; size: .; D: .; DNA: TGTGTCAGCAGCACCACGGACAGAGCCTACGAGCAGTACTTC; CDR3: CVSSTTDRAYEQYF
J: TRBJ2-1; V: TRBV3-1; size: .; D: .; DNA: TGTGCCAGCAGCCAGCTAAGTCCCAATGAGCAGTTCTTC; CDR3: CASSQLSPNEQFF
J: TRBJ2-5; V: TRBV20-1; size: .; D: .; DNA: TGCAGTGCTTATGACCTCAACAGGGATTGGACGCCAGGGGTGCAGTACTTC; CDR3: CSAYDLNRDWTPGVQYF
J: TRBJ2-5; V: TRBV12-3/TRBV12-4; size: few; D: .; DNA: TGTGCCAGCAGAGCGGGTCCTGGTGAGAAGACCCAGTACTTC; CDR3: CASRAGPGEKTQYF
J: TRBJ2-1; V: TRBV20-1; size: .; D: .; DNA: TGCAGTGCTAGTCTACCGCAGGGGAGCGGTGAGCAGTTCTTC; CDR3: CSASLPQGSGEQFF
J: TRBJ2-3; V: TRBV28; size: .; D: .; DNA: TGTGCCAGCAGTTCCCCCGCTAGCTCTAGCACAGATACGCAGTATTTT; CDR3: CASSSPASSSTDTQYF
J: TRBJ2-5; V: TRBV28; size: .; D: TRBD1; DNA: TGTGCCATCAGTTCGGGACAGGGAGGAGAGACCCAGTACTTC; CDR3: CAISSGQGGETQYF
J: TRBJ2-3; V: TRBV11-2; size: few; D: TRBD2; DNA: TGTGCCAGCAGCTTAACTCGAGGCGGGAGTTCACATACGCAGTATTTT; CDR3: CASSLTRGGSSHTQYF
J: TRBJ2-7; V: TRBV19; size: .; D: .; DNA: TGTGCCAGTAGTATCCTACACGGGGGCGCCTACGAGCAGTACTTC; CDR3: CASSILHGGAYEQYF
J: TRBJ1-5; V: TRBV3-1; size: .; D: .; DNA: TGTGCCAGCAGCCAAGAATGGAAAGGGCGTTTCAATCAGCCCCAGCATTTT; CDR3: CASSQEWKGRFNQPQHF
J: TRBJ2-7; V: TRBV4-1; size: .; D: TRBD2; DNA: TGCGCCAGCAGCCAAGCAGGACTAGCCGGCTACAATGAGCAGTACTTC; CDR3: CASSQAGLAGYNEQYF
J: TRBJ2-7; V: TRBV9; size: few; D: .; DNA: TGTGCCAGCAGCGTAGCCCCAGGGGGCGGGGGTATAGATGAGCAGTACTTC; CDR3: CASSVAPGGGGIDEQYF
J: TRBJ1-5; V: TRBV20-1; size: .; D: .; DNA: TGCAGTGCTCGTCGGACAGTGAATCAGCCCCAGCATTTT; CDR3: CSARRTVNQPQHF
J: TRBJ2-3; V: TRBV20-1; size: .; D: TRBD1; DNA: TGCAGTGCTAGCGGAGGGACAGGGTCTAGCACAGATACGCAGTATTTT; CDR3: CSASGGTGSSTDTQYF